This TCR beta chain was identified during a study of blood T cell dynamics during melanoma immunotherapy. Study conclusions and caveats: Whether repertoire-driving clones were melanoma-specific could not be determined.

Sequenced by immunoSEQ multiplex PCR; TCRdb stores in-frame clones only, minus some. The sample yields about 8,600 clones, nearly 90% seen once. Trimming left V 0 bases short and J 6 bases short, with 7 bases between. This CDR3 contains 13 residues. Germline assignment: CDR1 SGHRS and CDR2 YFSETQ. Indicated time point: week 3, after first cycle of checkpoint inhibitor. Apart from a couple of fast progressors, RECIST 1.1 response was judged 12 weeks post-infusion. On this clone itself: Its antigen is not identified.

The TCR was taken from a human donor with melanoma. The V and J genes are TRBV5-1 and TRBJ2-1; possible D gene TRBD2, 5 bases. The sample in question was blood, obtained from a patient treated with checkpoint blockade. The CDR3 DNA sequence: TGCGCCAGCAGCTTGGCCGGGGTCAATGAGCAGTTCTTC. As protein: CASSLAGVNEQFF.